The entry below describes one T cell receptor beta chain. Sequencing was performed with immunoSEQ multiplex PCR; in TCRdb, only in-frame clones are kept and a portion is missing. Of 250,000 to 400,000 clones listed, 90% were seen once; the top ten hold roughly 2.9%. The data derive from a study of blood T cell repertoires in COVID-19. What was sequenced was peripheral blood. The TCR was taken from a woman aged 25 to 45 with COVID-19, enrolled during active disease.

The DNA for the CDR3 is TGTGCCAGCAGTGAAGTGAGGTACAGGACGACGTCTGGCCCAGATACGCAGTATTTT. Protein sequence: CASSEVRYRTTSGPDTQYF. The chain couples TRBV6-1 to TRBJ2-3; D perhaps matches TRBD1 (5 bases). Germline V gene data show CDR1 as MNHNS and CDR2 as SASEGT. Trimming removed 1 base from V and 4 bases from J, with 24 bases in between. CDR3 length equals 19 residues.